The source of this T cell receptor beta chain is a study of CXCR3-negative and CXCR3-positive naive CD8 T cells. The study, taken as a whole, reports: In CXCR3-positive naive cells, the TRB CDR3s were more hydrophobic than in CXCR3-negative naive cells.

On this clonotype itself: Its antigen remains unidentified.

Via 5' RACE with UMI labels, TRB cDNA libraries were prepared. With the 5' RACE reads reprocessed, TCRdb shows one record per CDR3 protein and no DNA. This table lists more than 70,000 distinct CDR3 sequences. The germline CDR1 and CDR2 sequences are SGHAT and FQNNGV. This CDR3 has 15 residues. Researchers sorted approximately 290,000 cells of each CD8+ T cell subset in triplicate. The sequence was collected from a human donor in good health. Some clones in this sample may be carry-over from other donors' samples. Material for sequencing was naive CXCR3+ CD8+ T cells from blood. As for subset: CD45RO-CCR7+CD27+CD95- naive CD8+ T cells expressing CXCR3 (TNR3+). The rearrangement joins TRBV11-2 to TRBJ2-3; without DNA, the TCRdb call of TRBD2 cannot be checked. CDR3 protein: CASSRLAGAPITQYF.